Listed below are T cell receptor beta chains from one sample, sequenced in a study of monozygotic twins with cystic fibrosis. Produced via immunoSEQ multiplex PCR; TCRdb's table is partial and in-frame only. The sample includes about 36,000 clones, 75% to 90% of them seen just once. The sequenced sample consisted of blood. These receptors were collected from a girl aged 2-10 years with cystic fibrosis. Both conserved end residues are part of each CDR3. The order of the fields is V gene, J gene, CDR3 protein.

TRBV18	TRBJ2-7	CASSMSTGSYEQYF
TRBV5-1	TRBJ2-1	CASKRGGLNEQFF
TRBV29-1	TRBJ1-1	CSVDRGNTEAFF
TRBV5-4	TRBJ2-6	CASSLPGANVLTF
TRBV9	TRBJ1-3	CASRDRGSGNTIYF
TRBV9	TRBJ2-1	CASSAGQGRPIEQFF
TRBV7-9	TRBJ2-5	CASSLLGNQETQYF
TRBV4-2	TRBJ1-1	CASSQVESTEAFF
TRBV14	TRBJ2-6	CASSPHLLGQGAGGANVLTF
TRBV9	TRBJ2-7	CASSVAGGEWEQYF
TRBV6-6	TRBJ1-5	CASTKQGGQPQHF
TRBV7-2	TRBJ2-7	CASSFSGGQSYEQYF
TRBV4-1	TRBJ1-5	CASSQDPGPQHF
TRBV9	TRBJ1-2	CASSVGFRMGYGYTF
TRBV7-7	TRBJ1-1	CASSPLAGQGLNTEAFF
TRBV5-1	TRBJ1-2	CASSLEGQGNYGYTF
TRBV7-2	TRBJ2-1	CASSISGGAVNEQFF